One and the same sample provided the 26 T cell receptor beta chains below, sequenced in a study of PD-L1 blockade in urothelial cancer. Stated time point: peripheral blood 6 weeks after treatment start. TCRdb's table, derived via immunoSEQ multiplex PCR, lists solely in-frame clones and lacks some. The sample gives more than 30,000 clones, roughly nine tenths of which show up once; roughly 8% is in the top ten. Sample: PBMCs, taken around atezolizumab (anti-PD-L1) treatment. These receptors all stem from a man older than 75 with urothelial cancer.

The rearrangement links TRBV5-4 to TRBJ2-2; D not resolved. CDR3 length equals 16 residues. CDR1 and CDR2 from the germline V gene are SGHNT and YYREEE (reference sequence). V lost 3 bases to trimming and J lost 3 bases, with 15 bases between them. The CDR3 coding sequence is TGTGCCAGCAGCTCCCGGTTCAAAGGAGACACCGGGGAGCTGTTTTTT. As protein: CASSSRFKGDTGELFF.

This chain links TRBV19 with TRBJ2-7, with 11 bases identical to TRBD2. The V gene's germline CDR1 is LNHDA and CDR2 SQIVND (reference sequence). Trimming removed 4 bases from V and 0 bases from J; junction bases left unmatched: 11. The CDR3 is 18 amino acids. This CDR3 is CASSNNPLAGGFSYEQYF. The CDR3 DNA sequence: TGTGCCAGTAGTAACAATCCTCTAGCGGGAGGATTCTCCTACGAGCAGTACTTC.

The chain is built from TRBV5-1 and TRBJ1-5; TRBD1 is a possible D gene (6 bases). V shed 4 bases and J shed 0 bases, with 11 bases lying between them. The CDR3 loop spans 15 amino acids. CDR1 is SGHRS, CDR2 YFSETQ, per germline. The DNA for the CDR3 is TGCGCCAGCAGCGAGGGACACCCTAGCAATCAGCCCCAGCATTTT. This gives the protein CASSEGHPSNQPQHF.

The chain recombines TRBV28 with TRBJ1-4; D gene unclear. Trimming cost V 7 bases and J 8 bases, with 20 bases left between them. CDR1 and CDR2 (germline): MDHEN, SYDVKM. This CDR3 has 15 residues. DNA for the CDR3: TGTGCCAGCATTACCTCCTCGACGGTCGGGGAAAAACTGTTTTTT. Translated: CASITSSTVGEKLFF.

This chain connects TRBV7-6 to TRBJ2-2; 9 bases are shared with TRBD2. The CDR3 loop spans 16 amino acids. The J segment lost 0 bases and the V segment lost 2 bases, leaving 1 base of the junction unmatched. Germline-derived CDR1 and CDR2 are SGHVS and FNYEAQ. CDR3 DNA: TGTGCCAGCAGCTTAATAGCGGGAGCGAACACCGGGGAGCTGTTTTTT. Its translation is CASSLIAGANTGELFF.

The J gene is TRBJ1-4, the V gene TRBV19, with 8 nucleotides matching TRBD1. Germline V CDR1 and CDR2: LNHDA, SQIVND (reference sequence). V lost 7 bases to trimming and J lost 7 bases; unmatched junction nucleotides: 20. The CDR3 is made up of 18 amino acids. Here the CDR3 reads CASTMRPPLTGGGEKLFF. CDR3 in DNA: TGTGCCAGTACCATGCGTCCTCCTCTTACAGGGGGAGGTGAAAAACTGTTTTTT.

This chain uses TRBV5-4 with TRBJ2-1; unclear D gene. The CDR3 has 12 amino acids. CDR1 and CDR2 (germline): SGHNT, YYREEE (reference sequence). Trimming removed 5 bases from V and 6 bases from J, with 9 bases in between. The CDR3 region is CASRLASNEQFF. The CDR3 DNA sequence: TGTGCCAGCAGACTTGCTAGCAATGAGCAGTTCTTC. The variable domain in full, with the rest retrieved from reference TRBV5-4 and TRBJ2-1, is ETGVTQSPTHLIKTRGQQVTLRCSSQSGHNTVSWYQQALGQGPQFIFQYYREEENGRGNFPPRFSGLQFPNYSSELNVNALELDDSALYLCASRLASNEQFFGPGTRLTVL.

The J gene is TRBJ2-1, the V gene TRBV5-4; 12 bases are a match to TRBD2. Unmatched junction bases numbered 4, after V lost 3 bases and J lost 6 bases. The germline V gene has CDR1 SGHNT and CDR2 YYREEE (reference sequence). The CDR3 totals 15 residues. CDR3 sequence (DNA): TGTGCCAGCAGCTCACAGACTAGCGGGAGCAATGAGCAGTTCTTC. Its protein product is CASSSQTSGSNEQFF.

The CDR3 loop is CASSLHGGPSYEQYF. CDR3 bases: TGTGCCAGCAGCCTACACGGAGGGCCCTCCTACGAGCAGTACTTC. The V and J genes are TRBV11-3 and TRBJ2-5; tentative D call: TRBD2 (6 bases). The last part of the DNA fits TRBJ2-7 better; the J call may be wrong. This CDR3 region has 15 residues. CDR1 and CDR2 (germline): SGHNT, YENEEA.

This clone was seen just once. The V and J genes are TRBV6-5 and TRBJ1-2; 8 bases are shared with TRBD1. Germline CDR1 reads MNHEY; CDR2 reads SVGAGI. The CDR3 runs 15 residues. The V and J ends lost 6 bases and 8 bases, in that order; junction bases with no gene match: 14. This CDR3 is CASRTRGQGSNGYTF. For the CDR3, the DNA is TGTGCCAGCAGAACCCGAGGACAGGGAAGTAACGGCTACACCTTC.

J is TRBJ2-1 and V is TRBV19; 11 nucleotides align to TRBD2. The V gene's germline CDR1 is LNHDA and CDR2 SQIVND (reference sequence). V dropped 5 bases and J dropped 5; count of bases not matched to a gene: 5. The CDR3 has 15 residues. CDR3 nucleotide sequence: TGTGCCAGTAGTCCTCTAGCGGGAGGACACAATGAGCAGTTCTTC. It specifies CASSPLAGGHNEQFF.

The chain is built from TRBV5-6 and TRBJ2-3; maybe TRBD2 (5 bases). This CDR3 comprises 14 residues. Germline CDR1 is SGHDT and CDR2 is YYEEEE. Between the trimmed V and J ends, which lost 0 bases and 4 bases, there was a span of 9 bases. CDR3 in amino acids: CASSLGLAPDTQYF. CDR3 sequence (DNA): TGTGCCAGCAGCTTGGGTCTAGCCCCAGATACGCAGTATTTT. Full variable domain (missing parts from reference TRBV5-6 and TRBJ2-3): DAGVTQSPTHLIKTRGQQVTLRCSPKSGHDTVSWYQQALGQGPQFIFQYYEEEERQRGNFPDRFSGHQFPNYSSELNVNALLLGDSALYLCASSLGLAPDTQYFGPGTRLTVL.

This clone was counted a single time. V gene TRBV5-1 combines with J gene TRBJ1-1; the D gene is possibly TRBD1 (6 bases). Trimming removed 0 bases at V and 10 bases at J, with 22 bases between. The CDR3 totals 16 residues. CDR1 and CDR2 from the germline V gene are SGHRS and YFSETQ. The CDR3 sequence: CASSLGSHLVGGAAFF. CDR3 DNA sequence: TGCGCCAGCAGCTTGGGGTCCCATTTAGTTGGGGGCGCAGCTTTCTTT.

The V and J genes are TRBV7-9 and TRBJ2-6; 8 bases are shared with TRBD1. Looked up from germline, CDR1 is SEHNR and CDR2 is FQNEAQ (reference sequence). This CDR3 spans 16 amino acids. J lost 3 bases, V lost 8 bases, and 9 bases had no gene match. CDR3 in DNA: TGTGCCAGCGGAATCAGGGGGCAGGGTGGGGCCAACGTCCTGACTTTC. Residues: CASGIRGQGGANVLTF.

This chain joins TRBV28 and TRBJ1-4; D is perhaps TRBD1 (5 bases). The V and J ends lost 7 bases and 7 bases respectively, with 19 bases between them. The CDR3 runs 15 residues. Germline lookup yields CDR1 MDHEN and CDR2 SYDVKM. The CDR3 sequence is CASNLNGGRGEKLFF. The CDR3, as DNA: TGTGCCAGCAACCTCAACGGGGGAAGAGGTGAAAAACTGTTTTTT.

Only a few counts were recorded for this clone. The chain couples TRBV5-1 to TRBJ1-5; the match to TRBD1 covers 8 bases. With 4 bases clipped from V and 7 bases from J, the junction kept 7 bases outside the gene matches. This CDR3 spans 14 amino acids. Germline loops: CDR1 SGHRS, CDR2 YFSETQ. The CDR3 DNA is TGCGCCAGCAGCGACGGACAGGGCGGGCAGCCCCAGCATTTT. Translated: CASSDGQGGQPQHF.

This chain links TRBV14 with TRBJ2-3, with D tentatively TRBD2 (7 bases). V shed 4 bases and J shed 7 bases, with 21 bases lying between them. The CDR3 consists of 16 residues. CDR1 is SGHDN, CDR2 FVKESK, per germline. CDR3 residues: CASSPSGGLSGYTQYF. DNA for the CDR3: TGTGCCAGCAGCCCCTCCGGGGGGCTTAGCGGGTATACGCAGTATTTT.

This clone occurred once. The chain couples TRBV21-1 to TRBJ2-5; the DNA was not used to check the table's D call, TRBD2. TRBV21-1 is a known pseudogene. The CDR3 has 15 amino acids. The CDR3 loop reads CASSSRDSHKETQYF. In nucleotides, the CDR3 is TGTGCCAGCAGCTCACGGGACTCACACAAAGAGACCCAGTACTTC.

The rearrangement links TRBV6-1 to TRBJ2-7; 9 bases are a match to TRBD1. The CDR3 loop spans 15 amino acids. Trimming at V came to 2 bases and at J to 3 bases, leaving 5 bases not matched to a gene. Germline V lookup: CDR1 MNHNS, CDR2 SASEGT. CDR3 DNA: TGTGCCAGCAGTGAAAGTACAGGGGGCTTCTACGAGCAGTACTTC. This codes for CASSESTGGFYEQYF.

V is TRBV11-2 and J is TRBJ2-7; 10 positions agree with TRBD1. This CDR3 comprises 13 residues. Looked up from germline, CDR1 is SGHAT and CDR2 is FQNNGV. Losses at the gene ends were 1 base for V and 6 bases for J; bases not matched to a gene: 0. The CDR3 DNA follows: TGTGCCAGCAGCTTAGGGACAGGGGGCGAGCAGTACTTC. As protein: CASSLGTGGEQYF.

The V gene is TRBV5-1, the J gene TRBJ2-4, with 9 bases lining up with TRBD1. Germline V gene data show CDR1 as SGHRS and CDR2 as YFSETQ. Germline trimming cut 4 bases from V and 1 base from J; bases unmatched to any gene: 9. The CDR3 consists of 17 residues. The CDR3 here is CASSPATGQGAKNIQYF. The CDR3 DNA is TGCGCCAGCAGCCCGGCTACTGGACAGGGGGCCAAAAACATTCAGTACTTC.

CDR3 sequence (DNA): TGTGCCAGCAAGGACGGGGACACTGAAGCTTTCTTT. It codes for CASKDGDTEAFF. The rearrangement links TRBV28 to TRBJ1-1; D not certain. With 7 bases removed from V and 3 bases from J, the gap between germline ends came to 9 bases. The CDR3 sequence is 12 residues long. The germline V gene has CDR1 MDHEN and CDR2 SYDVKM.

The CDR3 reads CASSFEGTYEQYF. CDR3 bases: TGTGCCAGCAGCTTTGAGGGGACTTACGAGCAGTACTTC. This chain joins TRBV7-2 and TRBJ2-7, with a weak D call TRBD2 (6 bases). V was trimmed by 3 bases and J by 4 bases, leaving 10 bases between them. Germline-derived CDR1 and CDR2 are SGHTA and FQGNSA. The CDR3 consists of 13 residues.

This clone came up once. The chain couples TRBV28 to TRBJ2-6; 9 bases are shared with TRBD2. The trim removed 7 bases at V and 3 bases at J, leaving 7 bases unmatched. The CDR3 spans 16 residues. Germline-derived CDR1 and CDR2 are MDHEN and SYDVKM. The CDR3 sequence: CASKGGGADGANVLTF. The CDR3 nucleotides are TGTGCCAGCAAGGGCGGGGGGGCTGATGGGGCCAACGTCCTGACTTTC.

The V call is TRBV9, the J call TRBJ1-4; D gene uncertain. CDR3 size: 15 residues. CDR1 and CDR2 from the germline V gene are SGDLS and YYNGEE. Trimming pared 4 bases from V and 4 bases from J, leaving 14 bases between. Here the CDR3 reads CASSPDAGGNEKLFF. The CDR3 nucleotides are TGTGCCAGCAGCCCAGATGCAGGAGGTAATGAAAAACTGTTTTTT.

V gene TRBV10-3 combines with J gene TRBJ1-1, with 7 bases lining up with TRBD1. CDR3 length equals 14 residues. Germline CDR1 is ENHRY and CDR2 is SYGVKD. Trimming cost V 9 bases and J 1 base; bases outside gene matches: 8. DNA for the CDR3: TGTGCCATGGGCGACAGGGAATCGAACACTGAAGCTTTCTTT. It specifies CAMGDRESNTEAFF.